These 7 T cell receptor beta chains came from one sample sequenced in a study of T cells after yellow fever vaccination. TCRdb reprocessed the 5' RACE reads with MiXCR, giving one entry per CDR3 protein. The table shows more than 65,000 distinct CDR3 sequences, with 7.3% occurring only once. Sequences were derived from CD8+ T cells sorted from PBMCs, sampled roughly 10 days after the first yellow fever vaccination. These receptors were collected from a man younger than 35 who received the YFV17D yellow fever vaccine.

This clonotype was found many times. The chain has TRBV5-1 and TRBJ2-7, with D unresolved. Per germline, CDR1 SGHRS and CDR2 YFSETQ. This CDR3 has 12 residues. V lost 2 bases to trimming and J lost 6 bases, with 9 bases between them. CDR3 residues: CASSFTPTEQYF. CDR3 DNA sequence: TGCGCCAGCAGCTTTACCCCCACCGAGCAGTACTTC.

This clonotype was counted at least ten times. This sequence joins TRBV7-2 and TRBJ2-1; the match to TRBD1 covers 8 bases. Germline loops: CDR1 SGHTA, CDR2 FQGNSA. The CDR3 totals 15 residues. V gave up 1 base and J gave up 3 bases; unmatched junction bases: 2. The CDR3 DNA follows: TGTGCCAGCAGCTTAGAACAGGGGGACTACAATGAGCAGTTCTTC. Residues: CASSLEQGDYNEQFF.

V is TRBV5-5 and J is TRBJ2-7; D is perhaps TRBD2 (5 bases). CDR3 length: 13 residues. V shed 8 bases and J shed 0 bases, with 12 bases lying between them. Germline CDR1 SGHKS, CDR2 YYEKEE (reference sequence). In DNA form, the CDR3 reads TGTGCCAGGAGCCCCGGGATCTCCTACGAGCAGTACGTC. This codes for CARSPGISYEQYV.

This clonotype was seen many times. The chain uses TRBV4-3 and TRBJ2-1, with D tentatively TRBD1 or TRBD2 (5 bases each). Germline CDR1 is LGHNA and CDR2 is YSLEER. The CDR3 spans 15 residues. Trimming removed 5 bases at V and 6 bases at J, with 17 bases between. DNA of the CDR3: TGCGCCAGCAGCTTAGGGACCAGAGGTTCCAATGAGCAGTTCTTC. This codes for CASSLGTRGSNEQFF.

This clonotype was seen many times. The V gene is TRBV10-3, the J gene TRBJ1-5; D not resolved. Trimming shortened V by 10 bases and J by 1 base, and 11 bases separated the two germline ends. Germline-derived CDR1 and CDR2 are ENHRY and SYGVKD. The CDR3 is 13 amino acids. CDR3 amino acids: CATNGESNQPQHF. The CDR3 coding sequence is TGTGCCACAAACGGGGAAAGCAATCAGCCCCAGCATTTT.

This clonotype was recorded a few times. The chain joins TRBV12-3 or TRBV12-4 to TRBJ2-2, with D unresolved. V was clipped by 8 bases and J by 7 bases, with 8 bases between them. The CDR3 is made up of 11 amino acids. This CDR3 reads CASAFSGELFF. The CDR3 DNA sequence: TGTGCCAGCGCCTTTAGCGGGGAGCTGTTTTTT.

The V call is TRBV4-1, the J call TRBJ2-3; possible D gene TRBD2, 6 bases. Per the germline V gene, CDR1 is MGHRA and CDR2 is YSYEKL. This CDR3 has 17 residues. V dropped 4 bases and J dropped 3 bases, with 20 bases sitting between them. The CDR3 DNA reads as TGCGCCAGCAGCCCGCGCTATGCGGGATCTGGGACAGATACGCAGTATTTT. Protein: CASSPRYAGSGTDTQYF.